This T cell receptor beta chain is from a study of Tregs in tolerant kidney transplant recipients (dated by TCRdb to the late 2010s). Context from the whole study: TCRbeta sequencing was used in the study to identify donor-specific regulatory T cells before combined kidney and bone marrow transplantation, and the identified cells were then tracked after transplant. Several methods of expanding Tregs specific for an allogeneic donor were compared by TCRbeta repertoire sequencing in a few healthy controls. Points the paper makes about the study in general: The most biologically relevant and donor-specific TCRbeta repertoire appeared to be identified by expanding Tregs with activated donor B cells. Biological reproducibility was not directly assessed, although technical replication error appeared to be minimal. Because only a small number of patients were included, the study had limitations, and the results will need to be validated in larger populations as well as under other immunosuppression protocols.

Thawed PBMCs were FACS-sorted into unstimulated Tregs (CD4+CD25+CD127-), CD4+ non-Tregs (CD4+CD25-), CD4 cells and CD8 cells. Healthy control blood was obtained either as purchased buffy coats or from healthy volunteers. Healthy control blood was processed to PBMCs by Ficoll density gradient and cryopreserved, and patient PBMCs were collected before and after transplant. To note about this clone: Its specific antigen is unknown. The input lacks base qualities; no much larger clone sits a single base away.

CDR1 and CDR2 (MNHEY, SMNVEV) derive from the germline V gene (reference sequence). Including cysteine and phenylalanine, the CDR3 has 12 amino acids. Only CDR3 DNA remains: 36 bases, in frame from the first base. A distance of 15 bases separates the germline ends of V and J, which lose 10 bases and 5 bases respectively. For TCRbeta CDR3 sequencing, genomic DNA from the sorted cells was extracted using the QIAGEN DNeasy Blood and Tissue Kit. High-throughput TCRbeta CDR3 sequencing was carried out commercially through immunoSEQ, with PCR amplification with bias correction and internal controls included. In the original analysis: Unique productive TCRbeta sequences were defined by CDR3 nucleotide sequence where primers matched, and otherwise by CDR3 amino acid sequence together with Vbeta and Jbeta genes. To correct for sorting error, sequences found in more than one sorted population at a frequency ratio of 2:1 or less were discarded, and the remaining shared sequences were assigned to the population with the higher frequency. A sequence was defined as donor-reactive if the sequence was expanded at least 5-fold in CFSE-low cells compared with unstimulated cells and had a frequency of at least 0.01% in CFSE-low cells. Repertoire divergence was quantified by Jensen-Shannon divergence using the top 100 TCRbeta sequences ranked by frequency. For any sample with multiple sequencing runs, sorting error was corrected in each run separately before the runs were pooled. Not all clones reach the TCRdb copy of this immuneACCESS table, which keeps in-frame sequences only. Checked studies attribute under half of the gap to unresolved V genes and leave the rest unexplained. From that table come the V and J calls and clone size; the DNA was used to work out D and trimming. The sample includes 110,000 or so clones, with around 94% observed a single time. The ten biggest clones cover roughly 0.63% of the sample.

Material: CD4+ T cells from blood. This receptor chain uses TRBV27 and TRBJ2-7, and the D gene may be TRBD1, 5 bases matching. This clonotype was sampled from a human donor in good health. The DNA reads as follows: TGTGCCACCAAGGGGATTCGGAACGAGCAGTACTTC. Its translation is CATKGIRNEQYF.